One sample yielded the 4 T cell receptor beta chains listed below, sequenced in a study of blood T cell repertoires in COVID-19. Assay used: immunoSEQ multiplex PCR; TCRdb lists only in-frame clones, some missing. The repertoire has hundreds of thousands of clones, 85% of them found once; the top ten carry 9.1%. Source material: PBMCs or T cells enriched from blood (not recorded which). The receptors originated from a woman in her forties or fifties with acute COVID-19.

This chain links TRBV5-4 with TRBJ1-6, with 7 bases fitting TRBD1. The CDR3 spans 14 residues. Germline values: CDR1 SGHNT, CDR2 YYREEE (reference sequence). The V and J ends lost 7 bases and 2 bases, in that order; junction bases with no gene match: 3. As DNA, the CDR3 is TGTGCCAGCTCCAGGGGGACCTATAATTCACCCCTCCACTTT. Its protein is CASSRGTYNSPLHF.

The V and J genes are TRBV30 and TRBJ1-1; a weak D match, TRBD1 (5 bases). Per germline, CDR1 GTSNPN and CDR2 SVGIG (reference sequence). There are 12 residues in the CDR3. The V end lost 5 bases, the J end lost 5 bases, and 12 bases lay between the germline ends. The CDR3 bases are TGTGCCTGGGGGCAGGGCCATACTGAAGCTTTCTTT. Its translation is CAWGQGHTEAFF.

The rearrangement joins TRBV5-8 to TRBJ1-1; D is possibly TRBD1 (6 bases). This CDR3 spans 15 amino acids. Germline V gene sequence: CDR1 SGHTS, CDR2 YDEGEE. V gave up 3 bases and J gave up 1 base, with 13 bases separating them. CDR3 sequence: CASSSGQLPNTEAFF. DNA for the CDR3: TGTGCCAGCAGCTCCGGACAGCTCCCGAACACTGAAGCTTTCTTT.

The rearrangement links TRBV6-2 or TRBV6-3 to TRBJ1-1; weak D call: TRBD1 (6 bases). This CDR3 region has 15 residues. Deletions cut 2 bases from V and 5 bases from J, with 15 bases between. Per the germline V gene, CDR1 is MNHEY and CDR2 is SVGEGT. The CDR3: CASSYGGRGKTEAFF. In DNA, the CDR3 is TGTGCCAGCAGTTACGGGGGCAGGGGTAAGACTGAAGCTTTCTTT.